This TCR beta chain is from a study of CD4 T cells in relation to SARS-CoV-2 and coronaviruses. This CDR3 spans 16 amino acids. The V end lost 2 bases, the J end lost 6 bases, and 20 bases lay between the germline ends. Germline V CDR1 and CDR2: SGHTA, FQGNSA. Points on this clone: Its antigen remains unidentified.

Here immunoSEQ multiplex PCR was the method, and the copy in TCRdb shows in-frame clones only, minus some. The profile shows some 11,000 clones, 80% to 85% of them singletons. Unexposed donor CD4+ T cells date from 2011-2018, before the COVID-19 pandemic. The cells were cultured for roughly 11 days before CD4+ T cells were isolated. This TCR came from a human donor in good health. This chain connects TRBV7-2 to TRBJ2-7; no reliable D call. Sequenced material: CD4+ T cells from PBMCs, cultured in vitro. CDR3 coding DNA: TGTGCCAGCAGCTTAAACACCGGGCTTCTACCCCGCGAGCAGTACTTC. Encoded protein: CASSLNTGLLPREQYF.